These 26 T cell receptor beta chains came from one sample sequenced in a study of CD8+CD57+ T cells in acquired aplastic anemia. Genomic DNA served as template for TCR beta VDJ and CDR3 profiling. TCRdb reprocessed the reads with MiXCR, giving one entry per CDR3 protein. The repertoire consists of about 220,000 distinct CDR3 sequences, with about 37% occurring once and the leading ten covering 0.95% to 1.2%. Sequencing was carried out using sorted CD4+, CD8+, or CD8+CD57+ T cells (not recorded which) from PBMCs. Receptor source: a human donor in good health, serving as a control.

V gene TRBV5-1 combines with J gene TRBJ1-1, with D maybe TRBD1 (6 bases). The V gene lost 2 bases and the J gene lost 1 base, with 9 bases spanning the gap. The CDR3 contains 14 residues. Germline lookup yields CDR1 SGHRS and CDR2 YFSETQ. CDR3 amino acids: CASSLQGWNTEAFF. CDR3 in DNA: TGCGCCAGCAGCTTACAGGGCTGGAACACTGAAGCTTTCTTT. The full variable domain, rest sourced from reference TRBV5-1 and TRBJ1-1, is KAGVTQTPRYLIKTRGQQVTLSCSPISGHRSVSWYQQTPGQGLQFLFEYFSETQRNKGNFPGRFSGRQFSNSRSEMNVSTLELGDSALYLCASSLQGWNTEAFFGQGTRLTVV.

This clonotype was picked up a small number of times. The chain couples TRBV6-5 to TRBJ1-5; possibly TRBD1 for D (6 bases). Germline CDR1 reads MNHEY; CDR2 reads SVGAGI. The CDR3 is 16 residues long. Trimming shortened V by 2 bases and J by 2 bases, and 13 bases separated the two germline ends. The CDR3 bases are TGTGCCAGCAGTTACCCCCCACAGGGCCGCAATCAGCCCCAGCATTTT. Its translation: CASSYPPQGRNQPQHF.

The chain recombines TRBV7-3 with TRBJ2-2; D is possibly TRBD1 or TRBD2 (5 bases each). The CDR3 runs to 16 residues. Germline values: CDR1 SGHTA, CDR2 FQGTGA. V gave up 5 bases and J gave up 5 bases, with 18 bases separating them. Written as DNA, the CDR3 is TGTGCCAGCAGCCCTCAGCCGGGACGGGGTACCGGGGAGCTGTTTTTT. This encodes CASSPQPGRGTGELFF.

The chain joins TRBV10-1 to TRBJ1-5; D gene unclear. The germline V gene encodes CDR1 WNHNN and CDR2 SYGVQD (reference sequence). V was clipped by 6 bases and J by 3 bases, with 12 bases between them. This CDR3 has 14 amino acids. As DNA, the CDR3 is TGCGCCAGCAGGTCCAGCAGGATCAATCAGCCCCAGCATTTT. Its protein product is CASRSSRINQPQHF.

To note about this clonotype: Given the absence of the conserved phenylalanine or tryptophan at the CDR3 end, a read error is likely. The DNA is left out, because the CDR3 cannot be placed on it with certainty; the CDR3 is given as TCRdb lists it. The chain recombines TRBV15 with TRBJ1-2; the table gives TRBD1 as D, unverified against the DNA. Inclusive of both ends, the CDR3 amounts to 13 amino acids. Germline V lookup: CDR1 LNHNV, CDR2 YYDKDF (reference sequence). The CDR3 sequence: CATSRDDLTGNTL.

This clonotype was counted at least ten times. The chain has TRBV6-1 and TRBJ1-2; weak D call: TRBD1 (6 bases). The length of the CDR3 is 13 residues. From germline, CDR1 is MNHNS and CDR2 SASEGT. Trimming shortened V by 5 bases and J by 3 bases, and 10 bases separated the two germline ends. The CDR3 spells CASSPGTHYGYTF. CDR3 nucleotide sequence: TGTGCCAGCAGTCCCGGGACACACTATGGCTACACCTTC.

This clonotype was recorded at least ten times. CDR3 DNA sequence: TGTGCCAGCGCCCGGGGCCAGGGAGGTCCCTACGAGCAGTACTTC. It yields the protein CASARGQGGPYEQYF. The chain uses TRBV9 and TRBJ2-7; D is possibly TRBD2 (6 bases). This CDR3 has 15 amino acids. The V gene's germline CDR1 is SGDLS and CDR2 YYNGEE. With 7 bases removed from V and 2 bases from J, the gap between germline ends came to 19 bases.

The chain carries TRBV19 and TRBJ1-2, with 8 bases aligning to TRBD1. Germline assignment: CDR1 LNHDA and CDR2 SQIVND (reference sequence). This CDR3 region has 16 residues. The V segment lost 5 bases and the J segment 3 bases; nucleotides outside the gene matches: 11. This chain's CDR3 is CASSRGFRGLDYGYTF. CDR3 sequence (DNA): TGTGCCAGTAGTCGTGGTTTCAGGGGGCTTGACTATGGCTACACCTTC.

This clonotype was found many times. V and J are TRBV2 and TRBJ1-2; 7 positions agree with TRBD1. Germline V gene lookup returns CDR1 SNHLY and CDR2 FYNNEI. CDR3 length: 13 residues. V lost 8 bases to trimming and J lost 3 bases; unmatched junction nucleotides: 6. The CDR3 reads CASDTGQDYGYTF. The DNA of the CDR3 is TGTGCCAGCGATACAGGACAGGACTATGGCTACACCTTC.

This clonotype was seen many times. The genes are TRBV19 and TRBJ1-5, with 7 bases identical to TRBD1. V gave up 1 base and J gave up 0 bases; unmatched junction bases: 6. The CDR3 runs 17 residues. The germline CDR1 and CDR2 sequences are LNHDA and SQIVND (reference sequence). CDR3 sequence reads: CASSIVPTGYSNQPQHF. CDR3 nucleotides: TGTGCCAGTAGTATAGTGCCGACAGGGTATAGCAATCAGCCCCAGCATTTT.

J is TRBJ1-1 and V is TRBV12-3 or TRBV12-4, with TRBD1 matching over 7 bases. V was clipped by 0 bases and J by 7 bases; unmatched bases: 8. The CDR3 covers 15 residues. The CDR3: CASSLAGRGGIEAFF. The DNA for the CDR3 is TGTGCCAGCAGTTTAGCGGGCAGAGGGGGCATTGAAGCTTTCTTT.

This clonotype has ten or more counts. The rearrangement uses TRBV5-1 and TRBJ2-7; 7 bases line up with TRBD1. The length of the CDR3 is 15 residues. Germline V lookup: CDR1 SGHRS, CDR2 YFSETQ. With V trimmed by 3 bases and J by 5 bases, 11 bases remained unmatched. Here the CDR3 DNA reads TGCGCCAGCAGCTGGTCCGAGACAGGGTTAGACGAGCAGTACTTC. It codes for CASSWSETGLDEQYF.

This clonotype was counted a few times. The J gene is TRBJ1-6, the V gene TRBV30, with D hard to call. Deletions cut 0 bases from V and 7 bases from J, with 13 bases between. Germline V CDR1 and CDR2: GTSNPN, SVGIG (reference sequence). This CDR3 contains 15 residues. For the CDR3, the DNA is TGTGCCTGGAGTGTAACGAGGGCAGGCAATTCACCCCTCCACTTT. Amino acids: CAWSVTRAGNSPLHF. Full variable domain (remainder filled in from reference TRBV30 and TRBJ1-6): SQTIHQWPATLVQPVGSPLSLECTVEGTSNPNLYWYRQAAGRGLQLLFYSVGIGQISSEVPQNLSASRPQDRQFILSSKKLLLSDSGFYLCAWSVTRAGNSPLHFGNGTRLTVT.

This clonotype was detected only a few times. The CDR3: CAWRLAVTYGYTF. In DNA form, the CDR3 reads TGTGCCTGGAGGCTTGCCGTGACCTATGGCTACACCTTC. The chain uses TRBV30 and TRBJ1-2; D remains unclear. The CDR3 totals 13 residues. V dropped 3 bases and J dropped 4 bases, with 12 bases sitting between them. CDR1 is GTSNPN and CDR2 is SVGIG in the germline V gene (reference sequence).

Only a few counts were recorded for this clonotype. The chain links TRBV27 to TRBJ1-5, with D hard to call. Trimming removed 5 bases from V and 4 bases from J, with 12 bases in between. The CDR3 contains 14 residues. CDR1 and CDR2 (germline): MNHEY, SMNVEV (reference sequence). The CDR3 DNA follows: TGTGCCAGCAGTCCCCTGGACCGAAATCAGCCCCAGCATTTT. This encodes CASSPLDRNQPQHF.

This sequence joins TRBV27 and TRBJ1-3; D unresolved. Between the trimmed V and J ends, which lost 0 bases and 0 bases, there was a span of 9 bases. This CDR3 is built from 16 residues. CDR1 MNHEY and CDR2 SMNVEV come from the germline V gene (reference sequence). The CDR3, as DNA: TGTGCCAGCAGTTTATCGGCACGAAACTCTGGAAACACCATATATTTT. Protein product: CASSLSARNSGNTIYF.

Ten or more counts support this clonotype. The chain uses TRBV20-1 and TRBJ1-2, with D possibly matching TRBD1 (5 bases). The germline V gene has CDR1 DFQATT and CDR2 SNEGSKA (reference sequence). CDR3 length equals 12 residues. Trimming took off 3 bases at V and 4 bases at J, with 9 bases between the two ends. The CDR3 loop is CSASWQGYGYTF. Here the CDR3 DNA reads TGCAGTGCTAGCTGGCAGGGCTATGGCTACACCTTC.

This clonotype came up many times. J is TRBJ2-1 and V is TRBV10-1; D possibly corresponds to TRBD1 (6 bases). The CDR3 covers 13 residues. Per the germline V gene, CDR1 is WNHNN and CDR2 is SYGVQD (reference sequence). The V end lost 4 bases, the J end lost 8 bases, and 12 bases lay between the germline ends. The CDR3 spells CASSVGRGDEQFF. In DNA, the CDR3 is TGCGCCAGCAGTGTCGGCAGGGGCGATGAGCAGTTCTTC.

This clonotype was seen more than once but under ten times. This rearrangement joins TRBV5-1 to TRBJ1-1; D is perhaps TRBD1 (6 bases). V dropped 2 bases and J dropped 0 bases, with 14 bases sitting between them. This CDR3 has 16 amino acids. Germline-derived CDR1 and CDR2 are SGHRS and YFSETQ. This CDR3 is CASSFRDNSMNTEAFF. The CDR3 coding sequence is TGCGCCAGCAGCTTCCGGGACAATTCAATGAACACTGAAGCTTTCTTT. The whole variable domain, filled in from reference TRBV5-1 and TRBJ1-1, reads KAGVTQTPRYLIKTRGQQVTLSCSPISGHRSVSWYQQTPGQGLQFLFEYFSETQRNKGNFPGRFSGRQFSNSRSEMNVSTLELGDSALYLCASSFRDNSMNTEAFFGQGTRLTVV.

The genes are TRBV2 and TRBJ2-7, with D perhaps being TRBD1 or TRBD2 (5 bases each). Trimming stripped 5 bases from V and 4 bases from J, with 15 bases between. The CDR3 sequence is 14 residues long. Germline CDR1 and CDR2: SNHLY and FYNNEI. Here the CDR3 reads CASSFRDGEYEQYF. The CDR3 bases are TGTGCCAGCAGTTTTAGGGACGGGGAGTACGAGCAGTACTTC.

The chain uses TRBV20-1 and TRBJ1-1, with a tentative D call TRBD1 (6 bases). CDR1 is DFQATT, CDR2 SNEGSKA, per germline (reference sequence). The CDR3 covers 15 residues. The V end was cut by 5 bases, the J end by 4 bases, with 20 bases between. The CDR3 coding sequence is TGCAGTGCTCGCCACCGTGGGGGCATCAGCACTGAAGCTTTCTTT. Protein sequence: CSARHRGGISTEAFF.

Details on this clonotype: A junction end diverges from the germline sequence, so it may reflect a read error. J is TRBJ2-2 and V is TRBV9; TRBD2 is a possible D gene (6 bases). Germline assignment: CDR1 SGDLS and CDR2 YYNGEE. This CDR3 is 13 amino acids long. The CDR3 loop reads CASSVGLTGGLFF. CDR3 DNA sequence: TGTGCCAGCAGCGTAGGGTTAACCGGGGGGCTGTTTTTT.

This chain links TRBV20-1 with TRBJ2-1, with 11 nucleotides matching TRBD1. V gave up 6 bases and J gave up 8 bases; unmatched junction bases: 12. There are 15 residues in the CDR3. The germline gives CDR1 DFQATT, CDR2 SNEGSKA (reference sequence). The CDR3 sequence is CSAPLRDRGGDEQFF. DNA for the CDR3: TGCAGTGCCCCGCTTCGGGACAGGGGGGGCGATGAGCAGTTCTTC.

This clonotype was found a few times. V gene TRBV3-1 combines with J gene TRBJ1-6; a possible D gene is TRBD1 (6 bases). CDR1 and CDR2 (germline): LGHDT, YNNKEL (reference sequence). This CDR3 has 18 residues. The V and J ends lost 3 bases and 7 bases respectively, with 22 bases between them. CDR3 DNA: TGTGCCAGCAGCCAGAAGAGAACTACCGGGACACGGAATTCACCCCTCCACTTT. It specifies CASSQKRTTGTRNSPLHF.

Ten or more counts support this clonotype. The rearrangement joins TRBV4-1 to TRBJ1-2, with no clear D. Germline CDR1 MGHRA, CDR2 YSYEKL. The V end was cut by 4 bases, the J end by 8 bases, with 17 bases between. The CDR3 has 14 amino acids. The CDR3 region has the DNA TGCGCCAGCAGCCGAAGTCCCGGAGGCCAAGGCTACACCTTC. It specifies CASSRSPGGQGYTF.

This clonotype appeared once. This could be a read error, since a much larger clone is one nucleotide away. The V call is TRBV6-5, the J call TRBJ1-2; the D is unclear. This CDR3 is built from 14 residues. Germline V CDR1 and CDR2: MNHEY, SVGAGI. The CDR3 DNA follows: TGTGCCATCAGTTACTCGAGTGTTAGTCATGGCTACACCTTC. It is translated as CAISYSSVSHGYTF.